This T cell receptor (beta chain) was recovered during a study of T cells in Graves' hyperthyroidism and ophthalmopathy. Researchers took RNA transcripts and amplified the TCR beta CDR3 regions from them. HTBI primers drove first-round RT-PCR of the TCR CDR3. TCRdb fed the multiplex PCR reads into MiXCR, producing one record per CDR3 protein. The repertoire has a few hundred thousand distinct CDR3 sequences, about 45% of them found once; the top ten carry around 8%. The sample holds many counts of this clonotype. The antigen is not known. Study-wide results and caveats: Classification by a 13 V-J model distinguished ophthalmopathy from stable hyperthyroidism.

Germline V gene sequence: CDR1 MNHNS, CDR2 SASEGT. V shed 7 bases and J 7 bases; nucleotides not matched to a gene: 9. CDR3 length: 15 residues. This chain connects TRBV6-1 to TRBJ1-4, with TRBD1 identical over 10 bases. The sequenced sample was peripheral blood or thyroid tissue (not recorded which). This sequence was found in a woman aged 18-29 years with Graves' hyperthyroidism. The CDR3 spells CASMGWDRGAEKLFF. The CDR3 bases are TGTGCCAGCATGGGGTGGGACAGGGGAGCTGAAAAACTGTTTTTT.